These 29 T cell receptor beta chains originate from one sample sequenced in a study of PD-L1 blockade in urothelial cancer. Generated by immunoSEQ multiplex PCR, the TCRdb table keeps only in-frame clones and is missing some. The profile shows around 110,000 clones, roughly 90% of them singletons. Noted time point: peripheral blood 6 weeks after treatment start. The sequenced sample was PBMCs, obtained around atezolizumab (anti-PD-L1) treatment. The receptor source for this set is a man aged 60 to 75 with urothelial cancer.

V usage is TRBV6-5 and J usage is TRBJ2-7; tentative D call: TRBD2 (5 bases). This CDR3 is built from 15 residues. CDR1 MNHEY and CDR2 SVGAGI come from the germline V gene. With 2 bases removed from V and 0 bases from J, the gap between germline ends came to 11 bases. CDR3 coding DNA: TGTGCCAGCAGTTACACGGACTGGGGCTCCTACGAGCAGTACTTC. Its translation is CASSYTDWGSYEQYF.

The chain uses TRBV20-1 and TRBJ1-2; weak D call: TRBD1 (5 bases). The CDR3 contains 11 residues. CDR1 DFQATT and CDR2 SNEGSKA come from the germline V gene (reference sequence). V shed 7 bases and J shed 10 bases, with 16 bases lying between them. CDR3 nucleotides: TGCAGTGGCGCGGGGCGCGGGTTCTACACCTTC. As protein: CSGAGRGFYTF.

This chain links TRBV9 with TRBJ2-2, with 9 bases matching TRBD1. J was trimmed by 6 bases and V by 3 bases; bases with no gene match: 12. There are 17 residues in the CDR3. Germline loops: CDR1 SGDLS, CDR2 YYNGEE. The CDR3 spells CASSAQTGGSIAGELFF. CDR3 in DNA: TGTGCCAGCAGCGCCCAGACAGGGGGTTCTATCGCCGGGGAGCTGTTTTTT.

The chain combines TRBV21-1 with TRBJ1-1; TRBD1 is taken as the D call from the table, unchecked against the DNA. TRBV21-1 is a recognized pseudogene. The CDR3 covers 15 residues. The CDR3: CASSKTGGVYTEAFF. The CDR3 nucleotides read TGTGCCAGCAGCAAGACAGGGGGCGTTTATACTGAAGCTTTCTTT.

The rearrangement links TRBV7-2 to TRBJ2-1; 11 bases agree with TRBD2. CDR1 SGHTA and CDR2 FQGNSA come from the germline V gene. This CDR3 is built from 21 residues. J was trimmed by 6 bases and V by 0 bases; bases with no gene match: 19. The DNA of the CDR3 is TGTGCCAGCAGCTTAGCTGTTTTAGCGGGGGGGCCATCCGCCCCAATCAATGAGCAGTTCTTC. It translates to CASSLAVLAGGPSAPINEQFF.

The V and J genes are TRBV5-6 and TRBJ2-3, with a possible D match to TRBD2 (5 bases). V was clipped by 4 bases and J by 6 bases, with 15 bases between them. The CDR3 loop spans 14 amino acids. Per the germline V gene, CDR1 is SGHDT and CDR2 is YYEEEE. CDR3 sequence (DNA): TGTGCCAGCAGCCGAACCGGGATCACGGATACGCAGTATTTT. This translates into CASSRTGITDTQYF.

CDR3 in amino acids: CASNPGQGPSPLHF. For the CDR3, the DNA is TGTGCCAGCAACCCGGGACAGGGTCCCTCACCCCTCCACTTT. The V call is TRBV2, the J call TRBJ1-6, with 9 bases matching TRBD1. The J segment lost 10 bases and the V segment lost 7 bases, leaving 8 bases of the junction unmatched. The CDR3 spans 14 residues. CDR1 is SNHLY and CDR2 is FYNNEI in the germline V gene.

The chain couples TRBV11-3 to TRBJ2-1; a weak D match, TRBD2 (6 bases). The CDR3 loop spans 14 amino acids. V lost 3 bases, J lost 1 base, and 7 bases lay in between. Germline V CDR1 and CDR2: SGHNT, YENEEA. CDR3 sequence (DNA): TGTGCCAGCAGCTTGGGACTGTCCTACAATGAGCAGTTCTTC. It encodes CASSLGLSYNEQFF.

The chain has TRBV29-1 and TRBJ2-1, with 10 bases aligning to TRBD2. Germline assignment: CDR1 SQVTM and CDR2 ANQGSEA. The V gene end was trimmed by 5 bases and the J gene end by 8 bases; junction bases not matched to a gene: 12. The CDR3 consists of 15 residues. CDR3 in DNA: TGCAGCGTTACAATTACTAGCGGGATGGCCTATGAGCAGTTCTTC. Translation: CSVTITSGMAYEQFF.

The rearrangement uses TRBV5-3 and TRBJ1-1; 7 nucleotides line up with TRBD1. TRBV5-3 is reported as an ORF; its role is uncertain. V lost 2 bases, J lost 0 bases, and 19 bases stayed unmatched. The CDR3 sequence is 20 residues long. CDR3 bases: TGTGCCAGAAGCTTCCTCAGGGACAGTAGCGGCACTCAAATGAACACTGAAGCTTTCTTT. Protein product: CARSFLRDSSGTQMNTEAFF.

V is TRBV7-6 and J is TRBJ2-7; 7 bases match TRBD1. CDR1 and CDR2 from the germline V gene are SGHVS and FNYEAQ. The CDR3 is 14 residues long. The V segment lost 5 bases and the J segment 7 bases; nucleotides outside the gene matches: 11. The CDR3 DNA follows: TGTGCCAGCAGCCTCGGGACAGCGCCGTGGGAGCAGTACTTC. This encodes CASSLGTAPWEQYF.

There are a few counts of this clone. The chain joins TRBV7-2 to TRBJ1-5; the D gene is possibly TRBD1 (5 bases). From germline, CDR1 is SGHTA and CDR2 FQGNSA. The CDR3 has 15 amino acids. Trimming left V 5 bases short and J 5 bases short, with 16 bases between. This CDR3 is CASSPFGGRHQPQHF. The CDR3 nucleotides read TGTGCCAGCAGCCCTTTCGGGGGGAGACATCAGCCCCAGCATTTT.

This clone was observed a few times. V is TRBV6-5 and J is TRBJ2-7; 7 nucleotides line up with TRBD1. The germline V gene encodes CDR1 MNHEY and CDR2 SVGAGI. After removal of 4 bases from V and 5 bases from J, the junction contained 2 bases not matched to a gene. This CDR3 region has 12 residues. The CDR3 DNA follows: TGTGCCAGCAGTTCCACAGGGGACGAGCAGTACTTC. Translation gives CASSSTGDEQYF.

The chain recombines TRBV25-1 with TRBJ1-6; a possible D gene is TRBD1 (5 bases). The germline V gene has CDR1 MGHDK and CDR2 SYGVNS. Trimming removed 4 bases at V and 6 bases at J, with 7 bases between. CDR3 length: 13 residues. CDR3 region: CASSGQSNSPLHF. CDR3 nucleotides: TGTGCCAGCAGTGGACAGAGTAATTCACCCCTCCACTTT.

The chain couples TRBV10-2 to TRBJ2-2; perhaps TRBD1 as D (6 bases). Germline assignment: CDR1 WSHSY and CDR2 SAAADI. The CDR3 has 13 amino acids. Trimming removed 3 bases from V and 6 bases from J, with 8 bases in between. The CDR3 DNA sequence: TGCGCCAGCAGTGAAAGGGGGTCCGGGGAGCTGTTTTTT. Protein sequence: CASSERGSGELFF.

The chain's CDR3 is CASSQEETNSPLHF. DNA for the CDR3: TGCGCCAGCAGCCAAGAGGAGACCAATTCACCCCTCCACTTT. This chain connects TRBV4-3 to TRBJ1-6; D is ambiguous. The CDR3 extends over 14 amino acids. Per germline, CDR1 LGHNA and CDR2 YSLEER. Between the trimmed V and J ends, which lost 0 bases and 7 bases, there was a span of 7 bases.

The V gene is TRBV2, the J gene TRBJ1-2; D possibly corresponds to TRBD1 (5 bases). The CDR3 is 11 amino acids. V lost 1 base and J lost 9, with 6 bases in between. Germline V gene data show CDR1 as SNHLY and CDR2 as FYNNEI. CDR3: CASSEEGSYTF. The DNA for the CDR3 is TGTGCCAGCAGTGAAGAGGGGAGCTACACCTTC.

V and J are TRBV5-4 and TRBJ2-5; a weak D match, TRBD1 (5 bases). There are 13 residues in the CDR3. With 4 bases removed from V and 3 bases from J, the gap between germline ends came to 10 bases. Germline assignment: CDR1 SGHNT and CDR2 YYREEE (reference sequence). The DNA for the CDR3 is TGTGCCAGCAGCCTAGGGGAAAAAGAGACCCAGTACTTC. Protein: CASSLGEKETQYF.

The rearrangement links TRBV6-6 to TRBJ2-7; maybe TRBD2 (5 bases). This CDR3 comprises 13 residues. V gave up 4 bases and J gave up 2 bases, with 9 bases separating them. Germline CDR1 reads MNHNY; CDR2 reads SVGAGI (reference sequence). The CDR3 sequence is CASSSAVTYEQYF. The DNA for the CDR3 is TGTGCCAGCAGTTCAGCGGTGACCTACGAGCAGTACTTC.

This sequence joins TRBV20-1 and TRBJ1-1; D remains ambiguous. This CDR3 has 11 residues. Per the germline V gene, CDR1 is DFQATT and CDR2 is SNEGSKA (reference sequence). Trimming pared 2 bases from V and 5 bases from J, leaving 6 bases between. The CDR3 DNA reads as TGCAGTGCTAGATTGCAGACTGAAGCTTTCTTT. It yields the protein CSARLQTEAFF.

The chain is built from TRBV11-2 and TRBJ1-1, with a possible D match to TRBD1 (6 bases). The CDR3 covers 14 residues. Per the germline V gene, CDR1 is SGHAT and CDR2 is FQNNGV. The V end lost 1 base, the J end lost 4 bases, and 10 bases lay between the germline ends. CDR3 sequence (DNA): TGTGCCAGCAGCTTAGGACAGGTATCCACTGAAGCTTTCTTT. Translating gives CASSLGQVSTEAFF.

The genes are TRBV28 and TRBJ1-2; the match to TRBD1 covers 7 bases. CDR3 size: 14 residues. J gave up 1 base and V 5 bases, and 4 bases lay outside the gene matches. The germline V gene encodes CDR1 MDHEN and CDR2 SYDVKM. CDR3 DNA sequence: TGTGCCAGCAGTGTAGGACAGGTTAACTATGGCTACACCTTC. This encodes CASSVGQVNYGYTF.

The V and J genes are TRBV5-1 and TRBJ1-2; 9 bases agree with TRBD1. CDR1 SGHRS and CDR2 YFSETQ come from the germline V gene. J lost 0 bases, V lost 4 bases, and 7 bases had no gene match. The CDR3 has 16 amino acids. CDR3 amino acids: CASSPQGQGTNYGYTF. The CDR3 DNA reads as TGCGCCAGCAGCCCGCAAGGACAGGGGACTAACTATGGCTACACCTTC.

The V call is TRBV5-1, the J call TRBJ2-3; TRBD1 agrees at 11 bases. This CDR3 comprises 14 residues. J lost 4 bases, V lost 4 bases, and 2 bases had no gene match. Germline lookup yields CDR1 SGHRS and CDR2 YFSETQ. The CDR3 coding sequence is TGCGCCAGCAGCCAGGGACAGGGGGCAGATACGCAGTATTTT. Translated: CASSQGQGADTQYF.

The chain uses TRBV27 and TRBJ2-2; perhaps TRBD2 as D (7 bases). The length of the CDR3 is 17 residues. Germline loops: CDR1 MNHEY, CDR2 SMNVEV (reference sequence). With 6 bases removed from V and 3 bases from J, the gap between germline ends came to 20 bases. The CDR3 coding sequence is TGTGCCAGCAGCTCGACACGGGGGGCCCCGGACACCGGGGAGCTGTTTTTT. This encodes CASSSTRGAPDTGELFF.

CDR3 residues: CASSSPRGEQYF. In DNA, the CDR3 is TGTGCCAGCAGTTCTCCCCGGGGGGAGCAGTACTTC. The rearrangement joins TRBV28 to TRBJ2-7; D might be TRBD2 (6 bases). CDR1 MDHEN and CDR2 SYDVKM come from the germline V gene. The CDR3 has 12 residues. V shed 4 bases and J shed 7 bases, with 11 bases lying between them.

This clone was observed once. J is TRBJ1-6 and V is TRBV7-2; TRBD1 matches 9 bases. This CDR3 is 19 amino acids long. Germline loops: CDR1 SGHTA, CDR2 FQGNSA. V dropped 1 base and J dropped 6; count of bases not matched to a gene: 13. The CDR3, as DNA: TGTGCCAGCAGCTTAGGAGGGACAGGGCTAATTAAGGGTAATTCACCCCTCCACTTT. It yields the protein CASSLGGTGLIKGNSPLHF. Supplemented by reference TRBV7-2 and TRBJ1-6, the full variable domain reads GAGVSQSPSNKVTEKGKDVELRCDPISGHTALYWYRQSLGQGLEFLIYFQGNSAPDKSGLPSDRFSAERTGGSVSTLTIQRTQQEDSAVYLCASSLGGTGLIKGNSPLHFGNGTRLTVT.

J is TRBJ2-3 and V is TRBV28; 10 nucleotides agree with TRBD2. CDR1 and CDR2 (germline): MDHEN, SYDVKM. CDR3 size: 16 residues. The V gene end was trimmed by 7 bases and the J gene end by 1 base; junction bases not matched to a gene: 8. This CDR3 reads CASNGLAGARTDTQYF. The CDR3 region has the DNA TGTGCCAGCAATGGGCTAGCGGGGGCCCGCACAGATACGCAGTATTTT.

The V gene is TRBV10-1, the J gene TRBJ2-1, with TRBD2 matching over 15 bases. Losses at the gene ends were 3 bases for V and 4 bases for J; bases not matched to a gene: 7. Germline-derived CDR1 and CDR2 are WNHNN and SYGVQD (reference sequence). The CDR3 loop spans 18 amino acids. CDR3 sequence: CASSEGLAGGPPYNEQFF. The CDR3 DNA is TGCGCCAGCAGTGAAGGACTAGCGGGAGGGCCCCCTTACAATGAGCAGTTCTTC.